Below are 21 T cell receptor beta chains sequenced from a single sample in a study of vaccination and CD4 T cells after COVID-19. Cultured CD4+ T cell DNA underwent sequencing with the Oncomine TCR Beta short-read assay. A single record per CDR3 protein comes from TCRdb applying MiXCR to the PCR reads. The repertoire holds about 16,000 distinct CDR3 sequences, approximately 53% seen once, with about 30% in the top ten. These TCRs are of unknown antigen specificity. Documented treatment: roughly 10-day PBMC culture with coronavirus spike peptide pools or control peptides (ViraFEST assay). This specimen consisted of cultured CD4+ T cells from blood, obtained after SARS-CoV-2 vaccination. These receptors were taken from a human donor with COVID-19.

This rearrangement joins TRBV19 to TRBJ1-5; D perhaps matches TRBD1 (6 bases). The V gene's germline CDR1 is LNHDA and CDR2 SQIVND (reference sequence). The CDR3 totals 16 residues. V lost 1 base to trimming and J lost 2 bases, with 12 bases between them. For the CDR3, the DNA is TGTGCCAGTAGTATAGTTGCGGGGGCTGGCAATCAGCCCCAGCATTTT. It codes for CASSIVAGAGNQPQHF. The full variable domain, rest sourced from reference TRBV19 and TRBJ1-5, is DGGITQSPKYLFRKEGQNVTLSCEQNLNHDAMYWYRQDPGQGLRLIYYSQIVNDFQKGDIAEGYSVSREKKESFPLTVTSAQKNPTAFYLCASSIVAGAGNQPQHFGDGTRLSIL.

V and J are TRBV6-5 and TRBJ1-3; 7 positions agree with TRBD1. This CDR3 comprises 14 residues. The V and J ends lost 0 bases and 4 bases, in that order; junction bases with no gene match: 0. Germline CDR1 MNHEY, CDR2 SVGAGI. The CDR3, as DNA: TGTGCCAGCAGTTACTCCAGGGGGGGAAACACCATATATTTT. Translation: CASSYSRGGNTIYF.

DNA for the CDR3: TGTGCCAGTAGTCCAGGGACAGGGCGCACTGAAGCTTTCTTT. Its translation: CASSPGTGRTEAFF. The genes are TRBV19 and TRBJ1-1, with 9 positions matching TRBD1. The CDR3 spans 14 residues. V was clipped by 5 bases and J by 4 bases; unmatched bases: 5. Germline values: CDR1 LNHDA, CDR2 SQIVND (reference sequence).

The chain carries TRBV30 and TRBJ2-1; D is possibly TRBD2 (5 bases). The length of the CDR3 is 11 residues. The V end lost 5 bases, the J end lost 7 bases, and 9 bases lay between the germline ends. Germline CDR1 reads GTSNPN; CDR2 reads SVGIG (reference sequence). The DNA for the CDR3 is TGTGCCTGGGGCCCGGGAAATGAGCAGTTCTTC. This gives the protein CAWGPGNEQFF.

The CDR3 nucleotides read TGTGCCAGCAGCCCCCTCGCTGCTGCTAACACCGGGGAGCTGTTTTTT. Residues: CASSPLAAANTGELFF. The rearrangement uses TRBV7-8 and TRBJ2-2; the D is unclear. Germline loops: CDR1 SGHVS, CDR2 FQNEAQ. V gave up 5 bases and J gave up 2 bases, with 15 bases separating them. The CDR3 loop spans 16 amino acids.

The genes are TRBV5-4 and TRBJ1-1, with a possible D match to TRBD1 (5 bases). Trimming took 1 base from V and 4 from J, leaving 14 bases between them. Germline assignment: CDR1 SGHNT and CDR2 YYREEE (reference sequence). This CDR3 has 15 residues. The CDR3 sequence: CASSLSSGQGTEAFF. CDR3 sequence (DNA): TGTGCCAGCAGCTTGTCTTCGGGGCAGGGCACTGAAGCTTTCTTT.

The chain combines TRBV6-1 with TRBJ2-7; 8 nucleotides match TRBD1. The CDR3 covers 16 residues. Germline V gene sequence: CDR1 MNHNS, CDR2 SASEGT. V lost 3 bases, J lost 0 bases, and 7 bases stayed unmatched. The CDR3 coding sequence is TGTGCCAGCAGTGACCAGGGGGCGATTAGCTCCTACGAGCAGTACTTC. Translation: CASSDQGAISSYEQYF.

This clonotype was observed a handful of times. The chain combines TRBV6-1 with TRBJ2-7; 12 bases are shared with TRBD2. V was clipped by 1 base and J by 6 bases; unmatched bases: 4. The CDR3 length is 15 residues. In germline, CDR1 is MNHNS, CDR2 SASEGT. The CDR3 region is CASSEGTSGVSEQYF. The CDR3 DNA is TGTGCCAGCAGTGAAGGGACTAGCGGGGTTAGCGAGCAGTACTTC.

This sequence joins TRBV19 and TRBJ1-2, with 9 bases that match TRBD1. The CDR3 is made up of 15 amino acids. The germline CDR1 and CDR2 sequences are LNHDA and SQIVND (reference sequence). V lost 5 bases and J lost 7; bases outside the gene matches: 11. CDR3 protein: CASSFTPGQGGGYTF. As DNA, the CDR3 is TGTGCCAGTAGTTTTACACCGGGACAGGGCGGTGGCTACACCTTC. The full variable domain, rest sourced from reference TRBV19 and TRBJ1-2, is DGGITQSPKYLFRKEGQNVTLSCEQNLNHDAMYWYRQDPGQGLRLIYYSQIVNDFQKGDIAEGYSVSREKKESFPLTVTSAQKNPTAFYLCASSFTPGQGGGYTFGSGTRLTVV.

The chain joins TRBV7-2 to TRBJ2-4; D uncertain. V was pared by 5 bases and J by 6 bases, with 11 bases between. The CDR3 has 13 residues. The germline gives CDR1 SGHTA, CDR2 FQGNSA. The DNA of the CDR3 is TGTGCCAGCAGCCTAGGGAACAGAAACATTCAGTACTTC. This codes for CASSLGNRNIQYF.

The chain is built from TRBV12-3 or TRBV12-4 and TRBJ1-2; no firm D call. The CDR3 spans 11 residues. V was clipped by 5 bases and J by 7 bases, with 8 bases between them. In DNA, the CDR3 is TGTGCCAGCAGTCGGGGAGCTGGCTACACCTTC. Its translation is CASSRGAGYTF.

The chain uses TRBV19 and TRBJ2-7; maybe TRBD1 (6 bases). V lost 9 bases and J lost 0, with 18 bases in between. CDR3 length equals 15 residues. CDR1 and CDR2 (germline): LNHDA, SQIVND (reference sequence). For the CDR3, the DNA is TGTGCCAGCGCCGACAAGGGACAAAGCTCCTACGAGCAGTACTTC. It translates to CASADKGQSSYEQYF.

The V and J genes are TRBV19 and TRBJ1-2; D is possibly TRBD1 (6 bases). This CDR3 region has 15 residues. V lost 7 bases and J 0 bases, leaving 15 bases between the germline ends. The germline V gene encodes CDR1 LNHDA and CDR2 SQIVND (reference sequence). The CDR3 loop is CASTKVGQSNYGYTF. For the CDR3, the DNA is TGTGCCAGTACCAAGGTCGGACAGTCTAACTATGGCTACACCTTC.

The CDR3 spells CSALHSTDTQYF. The CDR3 DNA reads as TGCAGTGCCCTACACAGCACAGATACGCAGTATTTT. The rearrangement uses TRBV20-1 and TRBJ2-3; D gene ambiguous. CDR3 length: 12 amino acids. V shed 6 bases and J shed 0 bases, with 7 bases lying between them. Per the germline V gene, CDR1 is DFQATT and CDR2 is SNEGSKA (reference sequence).

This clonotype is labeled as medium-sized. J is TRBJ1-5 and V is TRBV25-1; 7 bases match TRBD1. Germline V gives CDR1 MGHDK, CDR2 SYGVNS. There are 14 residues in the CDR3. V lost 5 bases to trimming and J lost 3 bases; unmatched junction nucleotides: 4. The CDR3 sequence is CASSTQGLNQPQHF. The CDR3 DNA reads TGTGCCAGCAGTACACAGGGGCTCAATCAGCCCCAGCATTTT.

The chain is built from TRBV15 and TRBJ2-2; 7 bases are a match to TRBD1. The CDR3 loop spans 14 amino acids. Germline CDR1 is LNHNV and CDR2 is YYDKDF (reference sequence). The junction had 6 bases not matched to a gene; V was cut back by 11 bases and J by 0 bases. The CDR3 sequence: CASNRGTNTGELFF. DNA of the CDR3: TGTGCCTCAAACAGGGGAACGAACACCGGGGAGCTGTTTTTT.

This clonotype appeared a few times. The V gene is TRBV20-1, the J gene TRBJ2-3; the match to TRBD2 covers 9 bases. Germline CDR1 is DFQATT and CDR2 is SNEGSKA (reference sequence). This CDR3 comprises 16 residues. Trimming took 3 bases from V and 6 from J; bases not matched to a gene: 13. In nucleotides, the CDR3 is TGCAGTGCTAGGGGGAGATGGGCGGGGGGGCCTGATACGCAGTATTTT. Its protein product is CSARGRWAGGPDTQYF.

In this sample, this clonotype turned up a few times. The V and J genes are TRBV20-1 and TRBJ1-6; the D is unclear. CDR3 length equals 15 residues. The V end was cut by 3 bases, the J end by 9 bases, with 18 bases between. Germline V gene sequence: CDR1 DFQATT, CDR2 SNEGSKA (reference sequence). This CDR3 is CSASYSSTSGSPLHF. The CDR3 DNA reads TGCAGTGCTAGCTACTCATCGACATCGGGTTCACCCCTCCACTTT.

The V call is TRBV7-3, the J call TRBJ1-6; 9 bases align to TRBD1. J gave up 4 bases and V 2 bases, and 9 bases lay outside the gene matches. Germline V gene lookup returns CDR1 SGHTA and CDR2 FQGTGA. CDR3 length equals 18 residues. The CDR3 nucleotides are TGTGCCAGCAGCTTATCCGCGACAGGGGGAGTTTATAATTCACCCCTCCACTTT. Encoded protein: CASSLSATGGVYNSPLHF.

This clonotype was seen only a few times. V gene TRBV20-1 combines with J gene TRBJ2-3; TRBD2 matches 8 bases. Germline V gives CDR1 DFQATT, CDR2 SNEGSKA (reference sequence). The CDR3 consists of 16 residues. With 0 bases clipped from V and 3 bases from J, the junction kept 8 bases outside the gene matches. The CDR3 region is CSARDRVTSVTDTQYF. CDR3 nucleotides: TGCAGTGCTAGAGATCGGGTGACTAGCGTAACAGATACGCAGTATTTT.

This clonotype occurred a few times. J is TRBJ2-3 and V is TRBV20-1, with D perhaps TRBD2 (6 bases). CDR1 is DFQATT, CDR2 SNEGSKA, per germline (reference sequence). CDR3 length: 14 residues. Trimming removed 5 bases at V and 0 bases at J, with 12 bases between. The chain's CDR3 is CSASGTPSTDTQYF. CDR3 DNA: TGCAGTGCTTCCGGGACTCCGAGCACAGATACGCAGTATTTT.